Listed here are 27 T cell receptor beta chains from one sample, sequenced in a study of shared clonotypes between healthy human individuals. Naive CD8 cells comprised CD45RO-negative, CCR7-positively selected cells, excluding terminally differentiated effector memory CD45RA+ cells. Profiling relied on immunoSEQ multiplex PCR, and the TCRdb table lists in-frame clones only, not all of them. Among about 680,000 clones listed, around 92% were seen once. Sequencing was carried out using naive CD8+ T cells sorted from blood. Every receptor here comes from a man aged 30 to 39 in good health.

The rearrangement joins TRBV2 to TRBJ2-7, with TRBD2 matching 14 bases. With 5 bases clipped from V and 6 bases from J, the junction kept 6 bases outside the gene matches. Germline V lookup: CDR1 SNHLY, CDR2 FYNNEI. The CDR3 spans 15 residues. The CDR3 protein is CASSTRGTSGSEQYF. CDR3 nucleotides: TGTGCCAGCAGTACCCGGGGGACTAGCGGGAGCGAGCAGTACTTC.

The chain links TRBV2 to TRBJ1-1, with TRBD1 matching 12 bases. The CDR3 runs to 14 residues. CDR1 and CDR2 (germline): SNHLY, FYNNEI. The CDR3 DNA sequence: TGTGCGGGGGGACAGGGGGCCGTGAACACTGAAGCTTTCTTT. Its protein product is CAGGQGAVNTEAFF.

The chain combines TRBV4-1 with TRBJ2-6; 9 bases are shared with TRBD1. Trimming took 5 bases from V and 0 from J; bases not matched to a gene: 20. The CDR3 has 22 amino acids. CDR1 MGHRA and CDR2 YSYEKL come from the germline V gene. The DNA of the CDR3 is TGCGCCAGCAGCTCCCCCTGGGGGACAGGGTCACTCCAGCTCTCTGGGGCCAACGTCCTGACTTTC. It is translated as CASSSPWGTGSLQLSGANVLTF.

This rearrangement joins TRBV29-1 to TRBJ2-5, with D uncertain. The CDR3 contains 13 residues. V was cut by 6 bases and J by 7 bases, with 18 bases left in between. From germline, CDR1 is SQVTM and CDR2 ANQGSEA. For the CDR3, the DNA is TGCAGCGTCTTGATCGCCCAAGAGATGACCCAGTACTTC. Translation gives CSVLIAQEMTQYF.

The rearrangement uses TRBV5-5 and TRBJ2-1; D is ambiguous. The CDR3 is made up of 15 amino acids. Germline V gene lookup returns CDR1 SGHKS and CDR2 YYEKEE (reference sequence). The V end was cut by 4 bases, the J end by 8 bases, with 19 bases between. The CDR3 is CASSPGRLQSDEQFF. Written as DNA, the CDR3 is TGTGCCAGCAGCCCAGGACGACTTCAGAGCGATGAGCAGTTCTTC.

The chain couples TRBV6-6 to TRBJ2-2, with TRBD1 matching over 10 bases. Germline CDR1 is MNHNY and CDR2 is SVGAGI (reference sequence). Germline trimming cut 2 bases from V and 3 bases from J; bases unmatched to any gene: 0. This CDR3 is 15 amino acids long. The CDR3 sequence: CASSYGTGDTGELFF. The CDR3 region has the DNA TGTGCCAGCAGTTACGGGACAGGGGACACCGGGGAGCTGTTTTTT.

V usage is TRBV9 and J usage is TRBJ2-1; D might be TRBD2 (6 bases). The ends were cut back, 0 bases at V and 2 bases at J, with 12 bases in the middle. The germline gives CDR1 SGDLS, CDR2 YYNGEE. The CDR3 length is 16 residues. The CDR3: CASSVAAGPPYNEQFF. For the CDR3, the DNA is TGTGCCAGCAGCGTAGCTGCGGGGCCCCCCTACAATGAGCAGTTCTTC.

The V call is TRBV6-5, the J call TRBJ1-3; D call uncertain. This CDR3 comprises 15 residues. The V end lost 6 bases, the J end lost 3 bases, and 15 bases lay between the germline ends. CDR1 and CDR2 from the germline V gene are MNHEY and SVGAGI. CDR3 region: CASSLDPGGGNTIYF. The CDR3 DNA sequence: TGTGCCAGCAGCCTAGACCCAGGAGGTGGAAACACCATATATTTT.

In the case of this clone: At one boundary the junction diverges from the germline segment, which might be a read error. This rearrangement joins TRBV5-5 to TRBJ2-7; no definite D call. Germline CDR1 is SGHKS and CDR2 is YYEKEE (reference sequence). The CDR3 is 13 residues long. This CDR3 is CASSPPDYGGTLF. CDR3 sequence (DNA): TGTGCCAGCAGCCCGCCGGATTATGGCGGCACCCTCTTC.

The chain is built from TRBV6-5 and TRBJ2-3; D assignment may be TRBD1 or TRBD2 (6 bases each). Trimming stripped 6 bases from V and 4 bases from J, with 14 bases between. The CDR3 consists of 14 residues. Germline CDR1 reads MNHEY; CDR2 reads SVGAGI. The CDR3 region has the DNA TGTGCCAGCAGGTTATCAGGGGAGGCAGATACGCAGTATTTT. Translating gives CASRLSGEADTQYF.

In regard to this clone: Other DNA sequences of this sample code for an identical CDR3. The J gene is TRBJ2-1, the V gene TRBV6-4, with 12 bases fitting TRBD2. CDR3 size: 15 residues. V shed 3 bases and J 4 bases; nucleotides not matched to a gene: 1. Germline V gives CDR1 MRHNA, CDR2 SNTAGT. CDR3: CASSEGTSGYNEQFF. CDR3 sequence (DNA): TGTGCCAGCAGTGAAGGGACTAGCGGGTACAATGAGCAGTTCTTC.

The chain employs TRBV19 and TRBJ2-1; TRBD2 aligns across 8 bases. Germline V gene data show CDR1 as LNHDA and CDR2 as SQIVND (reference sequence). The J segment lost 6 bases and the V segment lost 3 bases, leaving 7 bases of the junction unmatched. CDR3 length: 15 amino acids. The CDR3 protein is CASSIGREVPNEQFF. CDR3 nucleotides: TGTGCCAGTAGTATCGGGCGGGAGGTCCCCAATGAGCAGTTCTTC.

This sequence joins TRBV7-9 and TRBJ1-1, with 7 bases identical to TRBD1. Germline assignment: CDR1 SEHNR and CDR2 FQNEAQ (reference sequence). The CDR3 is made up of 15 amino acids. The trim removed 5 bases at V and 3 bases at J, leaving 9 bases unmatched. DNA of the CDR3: TGTGCCAGCAGCAAATCGACAGGGCGGGACACTGAAGCTTTCTTT. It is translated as CASSKSTGRDTEAFF.

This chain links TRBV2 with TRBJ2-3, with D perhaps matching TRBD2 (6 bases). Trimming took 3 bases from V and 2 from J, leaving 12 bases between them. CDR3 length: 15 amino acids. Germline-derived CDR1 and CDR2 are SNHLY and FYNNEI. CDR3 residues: CASSDRGSVTDTQYF. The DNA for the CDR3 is TGTGCCAGCAGTGACCGGGGGAGTGTCACAGATACGCAGTATTTT.

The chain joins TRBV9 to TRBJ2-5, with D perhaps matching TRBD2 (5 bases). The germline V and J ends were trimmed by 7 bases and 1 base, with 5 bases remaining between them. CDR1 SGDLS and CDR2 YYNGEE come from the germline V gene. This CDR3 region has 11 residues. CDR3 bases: TGTGCCAGCGGGAGCCAAGAGACCCAGTACTTC. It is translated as CASGSQETQYF.

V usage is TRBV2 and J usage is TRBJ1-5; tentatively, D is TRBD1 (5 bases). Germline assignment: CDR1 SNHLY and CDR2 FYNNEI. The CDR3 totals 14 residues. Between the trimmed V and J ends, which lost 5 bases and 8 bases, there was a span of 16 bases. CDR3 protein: CASSLSGGEEPQHF. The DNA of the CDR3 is TGTGCCAGCAGTTTAAGCGGGGGTGAGGAGCCCCAGCATTTT.

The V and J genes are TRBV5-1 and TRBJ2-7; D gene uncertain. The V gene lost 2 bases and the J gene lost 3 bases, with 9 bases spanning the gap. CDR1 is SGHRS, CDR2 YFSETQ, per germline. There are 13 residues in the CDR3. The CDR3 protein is CASSLGSIYEQYF. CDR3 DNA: TGCGCCAGCAGCTTAGGGTCAATCTACGAGCAGTACTTC.

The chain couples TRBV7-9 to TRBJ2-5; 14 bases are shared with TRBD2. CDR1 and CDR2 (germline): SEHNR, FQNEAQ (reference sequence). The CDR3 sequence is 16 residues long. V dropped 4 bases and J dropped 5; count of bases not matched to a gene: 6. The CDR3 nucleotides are TGTGCCAGCAGCTCGACTAGCGGGAGGGGCCGGGAGACCCAGTACTTC. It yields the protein CASSSTSGRGRETQYF.

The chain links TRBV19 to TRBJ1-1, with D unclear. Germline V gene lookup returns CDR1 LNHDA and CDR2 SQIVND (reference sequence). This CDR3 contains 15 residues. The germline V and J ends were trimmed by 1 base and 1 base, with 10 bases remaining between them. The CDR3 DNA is TGTGCCAGTAGTATAGTTGGCAGCACGAACACTGAAGCTTTCTTT. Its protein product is CASSIVGSTNTEAFF.

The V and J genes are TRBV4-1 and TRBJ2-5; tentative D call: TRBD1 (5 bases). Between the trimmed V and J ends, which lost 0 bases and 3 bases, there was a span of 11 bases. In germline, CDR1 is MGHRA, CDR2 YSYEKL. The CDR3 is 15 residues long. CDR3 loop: CASSQDPGLEETQYF. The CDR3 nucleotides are TGCGCCAGCAGCCAAGATCCAGGGTTGGAAGAGACCCAGTACTTC.

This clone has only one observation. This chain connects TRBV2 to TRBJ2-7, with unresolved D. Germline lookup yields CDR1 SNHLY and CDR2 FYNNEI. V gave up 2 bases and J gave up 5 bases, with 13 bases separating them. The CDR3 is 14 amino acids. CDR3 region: CASSESPRVNEQYF. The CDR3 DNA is TGTGCCAGCAGTGAATCTCCACGGGTGAACGAGCAGTACTTC.

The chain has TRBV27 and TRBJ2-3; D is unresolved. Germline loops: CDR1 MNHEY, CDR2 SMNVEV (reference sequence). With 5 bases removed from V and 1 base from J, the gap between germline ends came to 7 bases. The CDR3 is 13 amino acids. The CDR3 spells CASSPSRTDTQYF. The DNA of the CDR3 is TGTGCCAGCAGTCCGTCCCGCACAGATACGCAGTATTTT.

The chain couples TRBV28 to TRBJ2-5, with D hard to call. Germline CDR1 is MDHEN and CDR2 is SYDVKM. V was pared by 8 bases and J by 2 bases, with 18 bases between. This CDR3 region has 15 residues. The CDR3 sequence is CASQPSSLRQETQYF. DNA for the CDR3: TGTGCCAGCCAACCCTCGAGTTTGCGGCAAGAGACCCAGTACTTC.

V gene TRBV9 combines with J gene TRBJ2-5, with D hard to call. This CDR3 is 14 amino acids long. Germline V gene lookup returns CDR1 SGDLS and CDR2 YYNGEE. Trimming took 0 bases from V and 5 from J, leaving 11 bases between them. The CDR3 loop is CASSVGTDWETQYF. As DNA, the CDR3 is TGTGCCAGCAGCGTAGGGACCGACTGGGAGACCCAGTACTTC. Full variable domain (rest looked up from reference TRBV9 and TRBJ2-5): DSGVTQTPKHLITATGQRVTLRCSPRSGDLSVYWYQQSLDQGLQFLIQYYNGEERAKGNILERFSAQQFPDLHSELNLSSLELGDSALYFCASSVGTDWETQYFGPGTRLLVL.

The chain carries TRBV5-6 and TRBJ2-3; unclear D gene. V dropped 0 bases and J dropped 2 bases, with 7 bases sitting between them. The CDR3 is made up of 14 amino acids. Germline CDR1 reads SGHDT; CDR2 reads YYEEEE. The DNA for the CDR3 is TGTGCCAGCAGCTTGGCAGATCCCACAGATACGCAGTATTTT. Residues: CASSLADPTDTQYF.

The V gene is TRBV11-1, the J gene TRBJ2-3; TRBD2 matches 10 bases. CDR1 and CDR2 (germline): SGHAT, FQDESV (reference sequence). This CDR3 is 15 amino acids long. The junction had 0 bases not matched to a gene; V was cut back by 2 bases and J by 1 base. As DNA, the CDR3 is TGTGCCAGCAGCTTACTAGCGGGAGGCACAGATACGCAGTATTTT. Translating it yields CASSLLAGGTDTQYF.

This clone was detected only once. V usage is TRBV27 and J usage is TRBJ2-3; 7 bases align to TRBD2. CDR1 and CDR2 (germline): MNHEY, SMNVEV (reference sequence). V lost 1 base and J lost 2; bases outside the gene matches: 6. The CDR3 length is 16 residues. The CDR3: CASSLFPSGNTDTQYF. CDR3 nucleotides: TGTGCCAGCAGTTTATTTCCTAGCGGAAACACAGATACGCAGTATTTT.